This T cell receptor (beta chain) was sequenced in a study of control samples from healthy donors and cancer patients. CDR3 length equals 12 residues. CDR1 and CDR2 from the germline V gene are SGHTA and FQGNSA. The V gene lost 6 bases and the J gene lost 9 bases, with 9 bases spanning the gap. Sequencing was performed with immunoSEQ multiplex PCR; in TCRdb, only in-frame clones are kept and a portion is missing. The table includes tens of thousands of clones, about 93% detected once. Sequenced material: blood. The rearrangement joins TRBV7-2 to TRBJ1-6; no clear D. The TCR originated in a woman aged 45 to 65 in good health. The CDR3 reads CASRLTSSPLHF. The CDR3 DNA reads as TGTGCCAGCAGACTAACCAGTTCACCCCTCCACTTT.